The rows below give T cell receptor beta chains drawn from one sample of a study of cytomegalovirus exposure and HLA in healthy donors. Using immunoSEQ multiplex PCR, the repertoire was profiled, and TCRdb retains in-frame clones only, with some absent. Among 150,000 to 200,000 clones listed, more than 60% were seen once. Sequenced input: PBMCs. These receptors originate from a woman aged 40 to 55 in good health and CMV-seropositive. The CDR3 runs from the conserved cysteine through the conserved F or W. Fields, in order: clone size, J gene, D gene, V gene, CDR3 protein, CDR3 DNA. A D gene is named only where the DNA matches it firmly. Clone sizes are given selectively: once, few, many, or a class where the clone is expanded.

-,TRBJ1-2,TRBD1,TRBV27,CASSSLDRVGSYGYTF,TGTGCCAGCAGTTCCCTCGACAGGGTAGGGAGTTATGGCTACACCTTC
few,TRBJ1-6,-,TRBV30,CAWSDSYNSPLHF,TGTGCCTGGAGTGACAGTTATAATTCACCCCTCCACTTT
few,TRBJ2-1,-,TRBV25-1,CASSGLGGTYNEQFF,TGTGCCAGCAGTGGATTGGGCGGGACCTACAATGAGCAGTTCTTC
-,TRBJ2-7,-,TRBV5-4,CASSSDSAGSSSYEQYF,TGTGCCAGCAGCTCGGACTCAGCGGGCTCGAGCTCCTACGAGCAGTACTTC
-,TRBJ2-5,-,TRBV5-4,CASSLGHRQETQYF,TGTGCCAGCAGCTTGGGACACCGCCAAGAGACCCAGTACTTC
-,TRBJ2-1,-,TRBV4-2,CASSPFFRDGGSYNEQFF,TGTGCCAGCAGCCCTTTTTTCCGGGACGGGGGCTCCTACAATGAGCAGTTCTTC
-,TRBJ1-2,TRBD1,TRBV9,CASSGGPGQGNGYTF,TGTGCCAGCAGCGGGGGTCCGGGACAGGGGAATGGCTACACCTTC
-,TRBJ2-3,-,TRBV9,CASSVVGASTDTQYF,TGTGCCAGCAGCGTAGTGGGGGCTAGCACAGATACGCAGTATTTT
few,TRBJ2-7,TRBD1,TRBV15,CATSTGTGSYEQYF,TGTGCCACCAGTACCGGGACAGGGAGCTACGAGCAGTACTTC
once,TRBJ1-1,-,TRBV15,CATSRGLTEAFF,TGTGCCACCAGCAGAGGCCTAACTGAAGCTTTCTTT
-,TRBJ2-7,TRBD2,TRBV6-1,CASTATSGSPYEQYF,TGTGCCAGCACCGCCACTAGCGGGAGCCCCTACGAGCAGTACTTC
-,TRBJ1-1,-,TRBV15,CATSRFPQNTEAFF,TGTGCCACCAGCAGGTTCCCACAGAACACTGAAGCTTTCTTT
-,TRBJ2-1,TRBD2,TRBV5-1,CASSLDLAGGFNEQFF,TGCGCCAGCAGCTTGGACCTAGCGGGAGGATTCAATGAGCAGTTCTTC
-,TRBJ2-3,TRBD2,TRBV4-1,CASSQDQLAGGRGDTQYF,TGCGCCAGCAGCCAAGACCAACTAGCGGGAGGGCGTGGAGATACGCAGTATTTT
once,TRBJ1-5,-,TRBV2,CASSEPGVSNQPQHF,TGTGCCAGCAGTGAACCCGGGGTTAGCAATCAGCCCCAGCATTTT
once,TRBJ2-1,TRBD2,TRBV7-9,CASSPLAGAYNEQFF,TGTGCCAGCAGCCCACTAGCGGGAGCCTACAATGAGCAGTTCTTC
-,TRBJ2-7,TRBD2,TRBV5-5,CASSLRTSGDYSYEQYF,TGTGCCAGCAGCCTCAGGACTAGCGGGGATTACTCCTACGAGCAGTACTTC
-,TRBJ1-2,TRBD1,TRBV2,CASSEAKTGANYGYTF,TGTGCCAGCAGTGAAGCTAAGACAGGGGCTAACTATGGCTACACCTTC
-,TRBJ1-2,TRBD1,TRBV2,CASSERDRGGYTF,TGTGCCAGCAGTGAACGGGACAGGGGTGGCTACACCTTC
-,TRBJ2-3,TRBD2,TRBV19,CASSIDPSGVNTDTQYF,TGTGCCAGTAGTATAGACCCTAGCGGCGTAAACACAGATACGCAGTATTTT
-,TRBJ2-1,TRBD2,TRBV23-1,CASSQCSGRSSYNEQFF,TGCGCCAGCAGTCAATGTAGCGGGAGAAGCTCCTACAATGAGCAGTTCTTC
-,TRBJ2-1,TRBD2,TRBV27,CASSLSGTNNEQFF,TGTGCCAGCAGTTTGTCCGGGACTAACAATGAGCAGTTCTTC
-,TRBJ2-1,TRBD2,TRBV19,CASSTTTSGTYNEQFF,TGTGCCAGTAGTACCACGACTAGCGGGACTTACAATGAGCAGTTCTTC
-,TRBJ1-1,-,TRBV11-2,CASSFPGGTEAFF,TGTGCCAGCAGCTTCCCGGGGGGGACTGAAGCTTTCTTT
once,TRBJ2-5,TRBD1,TRBV5-8,CASSRGTGVGETQYF,TGTGCCAGCAGCCGCGGGACAGGGGTGGGAGAGACCCAGTACTTC
-,TRBJ2-4,TRBD1,TRBV5-5,CASSVDRVPNIQYF,TGTGCCAGCAGCGTGGACAGGGTACCGAACATTCAGTACTTC
-,TRBJ1-3,TRBD1,TRBV9,CASSVGRRAGGSGNTIYF,TGTGCCAGCAGCGTAGGACGGCGGGCAGGGGGCTCTGGAAACACCATATATTTT
-,TRBJ2-6,-,TRBV11-2,CASSLRDKEPGANVLTF,TGTGCCAGCAGCTTAAGGGACAAGGAACCCGGGGCCAACGTCCTGACTTTC
-,TRBJ2-1,TRBD2,TRBV27,CASKLLAGGLEEQFF,TGTGCCAGCAAGCTACTAGCGGGAGGCTTGGAGGAGCAGTTCTTC
-,TRBJ2-3,-,TRBV5-1,CASSLGLGTSTDTQYF,TGCGCCAGCAGCTTGGGTCTAGGGACTAGCACAGATACGCAGTATTTT
once,TRBJ1-1,-,TRBV28,CASRLREGTEAFF,TGTGCCAGCAGGCTCAGGGAGGGCACTGAAGCTTTCTTT
-,TRBJ2-7,TRBD2,TRBV27,CASSRGGSSYEQYF,TGTGCCAGCAGTCGTGGCGGGAGCTCCTACGAGCAGTACTTC
-,TRBJ2-3,-,TRBV6-4,CASSVAGTDTQYF,TGTGCCAGCAGTGTAGCGGGCACAGATACGCAGTATTTT
-,TRBJ2-7,TRBD2,TRBV7-2,CASSLGGGRADEQYF,TGTGCCAGCAGCTTAGGAGGCGGGAGGGCTGACGAGCAGTACTTC
-,TRBJ1-4,-,TRBV6-1,CASSVRQVGDATNEKLFF,TGTGCCAGCAGTGTTCGACAGGTCGGAGATGCAACTAATGAAAAACTGTTTTTT
-,TRBJ2-7,-,TRBV27,CASSARQPPYEQYF,TGTGCCAGCAGTGCTCGACAGCCCCCCTACGAGCAGTACTTC
-,TRBJ2-7,TRBD2,TRBV7-8,CASSLDPAGGPQQQYF,TGTGCCAGCAGCTTAGATCCAGCGGGAGGCCCCCAGCAGCAGTACTTC
-,TRBJ2-5,TRBD1,TRBV9,CASSAWDRASETQYF,TGTGCCAGCAGCGCATGGGACAGGGCATCAGAGACCCAGTACTTC
-,TRBJ1-3,TRBD1,TRBV2,CASSGGTGYGNTIYF,TGTGCCAGCAGTGGAGGGACAGGGTATGGAAACACCATATATTTT